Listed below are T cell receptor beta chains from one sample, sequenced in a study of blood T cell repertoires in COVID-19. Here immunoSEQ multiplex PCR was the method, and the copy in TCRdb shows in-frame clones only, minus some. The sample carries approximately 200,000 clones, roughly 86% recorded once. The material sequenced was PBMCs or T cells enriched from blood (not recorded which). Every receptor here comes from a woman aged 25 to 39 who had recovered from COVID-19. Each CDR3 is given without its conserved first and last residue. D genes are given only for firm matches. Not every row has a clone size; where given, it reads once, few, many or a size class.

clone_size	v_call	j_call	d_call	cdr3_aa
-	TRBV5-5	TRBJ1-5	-	ASSLRGDLGENQPQH
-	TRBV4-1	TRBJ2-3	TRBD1	ASSQATGGGTDTQY
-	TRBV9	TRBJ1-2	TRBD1	ASSYSGTGRGYT
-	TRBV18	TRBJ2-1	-	ASSRYTQGSSYNEQF
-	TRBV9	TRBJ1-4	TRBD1	ASTDRDDEKLF
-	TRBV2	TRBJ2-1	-	ASSQMGGSYNEQF
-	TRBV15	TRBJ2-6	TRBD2	ATSMGLAGGSSGANVLT
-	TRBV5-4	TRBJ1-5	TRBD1	ASSGDRGDQPQH
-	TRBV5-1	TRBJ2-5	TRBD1	ASSLGQGAGETQY
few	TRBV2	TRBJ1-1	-	ASSEDIGGNTEAF
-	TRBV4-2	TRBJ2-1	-	AKRGVEQF
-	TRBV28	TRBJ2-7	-	ASVAPNSHEQY
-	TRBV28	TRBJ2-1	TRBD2	ASTTSGTRNEQF
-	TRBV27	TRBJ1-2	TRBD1	ASSFSDRQGASGYT
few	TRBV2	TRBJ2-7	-	ASSPVGPGREQY
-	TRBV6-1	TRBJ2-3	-	ASSETVSHDTQY
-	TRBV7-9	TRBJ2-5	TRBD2	ASSSSGLAGVVPETQY
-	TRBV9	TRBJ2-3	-	ASSPSGDTQY
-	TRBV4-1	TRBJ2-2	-	ASERQMNTGELF
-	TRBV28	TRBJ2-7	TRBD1	ASSLTRQGQY
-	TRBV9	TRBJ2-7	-	ASSVGQNYEQY
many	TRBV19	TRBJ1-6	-	ASSMPQGLGSPLH
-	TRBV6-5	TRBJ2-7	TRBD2	ASSRSGINLYEQY
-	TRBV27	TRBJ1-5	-	ASSLERGQPQH
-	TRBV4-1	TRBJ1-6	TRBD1	ASRVVQGTADSPLH
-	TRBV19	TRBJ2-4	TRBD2	ASSNGREVKNIQY
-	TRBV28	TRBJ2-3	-	ASSSLLSGSTDTQY